The rows below give T cell receptor beta chains drawn from one sample of a study of blood T cell repertoires in COVID-19. This table comes from immunoSEQ multiplex PCR, and its TCRdb copy is limited to in-frame clones, with some not included. The sample lists roughly 240,000 clones; roughly 86% were seen once. Sequenced sample: peripheral blood. Receptors originate from a man aged 18 to 29 with active or convalescent COVID-19. CDR3s include the opening cysteine and the closing phenylalanine or tryptophan. A D gene is named only where the DNA matches it firmly. Only part of the rows carry a size: once, few, many, or a class if the clone is expanded.

TRBD1 | NA | TRBJ1-4 | TRBV7-9 | TGTGCCACTACCGGACAGGGGGCGACGGATGATGAAAAACTGTTTTTT | CATTGQGATDDEKLFF
TRBD2 | once | TRBJ2-4 | TRBV6-1 | TGTGCCAGCAGTGGGCGGACGGGTAGCGGGTTTATGAACATTCAGTACTTC | CASSGRTGSGFMNIQYF
TRBD1 | NA | TRBJ1-1 | TRBV28 | TGTGCCAGCAGTCGACAGGGGGCTCCGGCTGAAGCTTTCTTT | CASSRQGAPAEAFF
NA | NA | TRBJ2-7 | TRBV30 | TGTGCCTGGAGTGCCGGTAGCGGAGCTGGAGAGCAGTACTTC | CAWSAGSGAGEQYF
NA | NA | TRBJ2-3 | TRBV27 | TGTGCCAGCAGTTTACTGGGAGGCACGCAGTATTTT | CASSLLGGTQYF
NA | NA | TRBJ2-1 | TRBV4-3 | TGCGCCAGCAGCCAAGCCTGGCCTAGCGATGGGAATGAGCAGTTCTTC | CASSQAWPSDGNEQFF
TRBD2 | NA | TRBJ2-1 | TRBV2 | TGTGCCAGCAGTGTCCGGACTAGCGGATTGCATAATGAGCAGTTCTTC | CASSVRTSGLHNEQFF
NA | once | TRBJ2-3 | TRBV6-6 | TGTGCCAGCACCCGTACAGGGGCGGGGGGAACAGATACGCAGTATTTT | CASTRTGAGGTDTQYF
TRBD1 | NA | TRBJ2-7 | TRBV19 | TGTGCCAGTAGGAGGACAGGGGGCCTCGAGCAGTACTTC | CASRRTGGLEQYF
TRBD1 | NA | TRBJ1-4 | TRBV5-1 | TGCGCCAGCAGCTCCACAGGGGCCCTCGAGGAAAAACTGTTTTTT | CASSSTGALEEKLFF
NA | NA | TRBJ2-7 | TRBV11-3 | TGTGCCAGCAGCTCGCGCCCCTCCGTGAATTACGAGCAGTACTTC | CASSSRPSVNYEQYF
NA | NA | TRBJ2-1 | TRBV28 | TGTGCCACCAGACTGAGCTCCTACAATGAGCAGTTCTTC | CATRLSSYNEQFF
NA | NA | TRBJ2-7 | TRBV23-1 | TGCGCCAGCAGTCACTTAAATAAGACAGGCCCGGGCGAGCAGTACTTC | CASSHLNKTGPGEQYF
TRBD1 | few | TRBJ2-1 | TRBV7-9 | TGTGCCAGCACCGAACCCGCAGGACAGGGGGCTCAAAATGAGCAGTTCTTC | CASTEPAGQGAQNEQFF
NA | NA | TRBJ2-5 | TRBV7-2 | TGTGCCAGCAGCTTAGTCAGCCAAGAGACCCAGTACTTC | CASSLVSQETQYF
NA | NA | TRBJ1-1 | TRBV5-4 | TGTGCCAGCAGCTTGGACAACTACAATGAAGCTTTCTTT | CASSLDNYNEAFF
NA | NA | TRBJ2-1 | TRBV7-2 | TGTGCCAGCAGCTTCGACAAGTACAATGAGCAGTTCTTC | CASSFDKYNEQFF